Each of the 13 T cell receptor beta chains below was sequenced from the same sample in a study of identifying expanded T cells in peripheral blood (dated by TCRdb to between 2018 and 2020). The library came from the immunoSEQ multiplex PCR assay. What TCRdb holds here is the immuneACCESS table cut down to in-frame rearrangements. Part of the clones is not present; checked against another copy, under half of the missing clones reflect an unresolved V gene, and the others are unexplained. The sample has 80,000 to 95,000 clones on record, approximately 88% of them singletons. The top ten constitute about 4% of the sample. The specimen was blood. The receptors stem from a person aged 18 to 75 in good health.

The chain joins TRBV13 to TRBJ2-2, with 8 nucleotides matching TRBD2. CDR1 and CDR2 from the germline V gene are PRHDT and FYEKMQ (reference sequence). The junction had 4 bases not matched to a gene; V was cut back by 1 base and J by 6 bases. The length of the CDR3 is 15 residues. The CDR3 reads CASSLVAGSSGELFF. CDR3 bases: TGTGCCAGCAGCTTAGTAGCGGGGAGCTCCGGGGAGCTGTTTTTT. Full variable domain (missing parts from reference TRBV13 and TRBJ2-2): AAGVIQSPRHLIKEKRETATLKCYPIPRHDTVYWYQQGPGQDPQFLISFYEKMQSDKGSIPDRFSAQQFSDYHSELNMSSLELGDSALYFCASSLVAGSSGELFFGEGSRLTVL.

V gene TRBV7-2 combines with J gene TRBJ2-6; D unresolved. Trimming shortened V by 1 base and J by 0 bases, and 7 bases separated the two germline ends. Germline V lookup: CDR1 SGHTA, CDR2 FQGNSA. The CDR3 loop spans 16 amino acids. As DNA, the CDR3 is TGTGCCAGCAGCTTAGAGGTGGGCTCTGGGGCCAACGTCCTGACTTTC. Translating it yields CASSLEVGSGANVLTF. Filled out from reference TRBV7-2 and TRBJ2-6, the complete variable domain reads GAGVSQSPSNKVTEKGKDVELRCDPISGHTALYWYRQSLGQGLEFLIYFQGNSAPDKSGLPSDRFSAERTGGSVSTLTIQRTQQEDSAVYLCASSLEVGSGANVLTFGAGSRLTVL.

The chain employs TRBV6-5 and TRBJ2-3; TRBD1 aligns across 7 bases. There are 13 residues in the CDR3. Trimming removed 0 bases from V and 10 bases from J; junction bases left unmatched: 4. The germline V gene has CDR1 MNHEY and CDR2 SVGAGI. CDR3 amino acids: CASSYSQTGAQYF. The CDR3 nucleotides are TGTGCCAGCAGTTACTCCCAAACAGGGGCGCAGTATTTT.

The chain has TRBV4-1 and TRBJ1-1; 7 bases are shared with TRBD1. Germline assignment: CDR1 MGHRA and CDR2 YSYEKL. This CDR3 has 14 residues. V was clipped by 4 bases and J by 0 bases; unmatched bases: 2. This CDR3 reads CASSRQGLNTEAFF. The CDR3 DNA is TGCGCCAGCAGCCGACAGGGTCTGAACACTGAAGCTTTCTTT.

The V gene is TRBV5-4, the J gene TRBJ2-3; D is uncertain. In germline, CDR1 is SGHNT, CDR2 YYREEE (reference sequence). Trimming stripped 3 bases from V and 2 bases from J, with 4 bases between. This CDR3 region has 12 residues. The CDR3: CASSSSTDTQYF. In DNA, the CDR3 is TGTGCCAGCAGCTCCTCCACAGATACGCAGTATTTT. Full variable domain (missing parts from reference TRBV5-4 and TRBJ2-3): ETGVTQSPTHLIKTRGQQVTLRCSSQSGHNTVSWYQQALGQGPQFIFQYYREEENGRGNFPPRFSGLQFPNYSSELNVNALELDDSALYLCASSSSTDTQYFGPGTRLTVL.

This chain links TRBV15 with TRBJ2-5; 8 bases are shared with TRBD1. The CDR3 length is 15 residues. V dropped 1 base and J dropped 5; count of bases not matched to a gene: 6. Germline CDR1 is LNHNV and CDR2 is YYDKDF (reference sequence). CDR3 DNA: TGTGCCACCAGCAGAGCCAGGGGGCTTAGGGAGACCCAGTACTTC. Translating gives CATSRARGLRETQYF.

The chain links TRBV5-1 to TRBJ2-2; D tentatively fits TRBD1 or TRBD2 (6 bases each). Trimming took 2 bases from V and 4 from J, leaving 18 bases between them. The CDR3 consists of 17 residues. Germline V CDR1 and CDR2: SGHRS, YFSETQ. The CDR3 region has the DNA TGCGCCAGCAGCTTAGGCCCGGGGGCAACGGGCACCGGGGAGCTGTTTTTT. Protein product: CASSLGPGATGTGELFF.

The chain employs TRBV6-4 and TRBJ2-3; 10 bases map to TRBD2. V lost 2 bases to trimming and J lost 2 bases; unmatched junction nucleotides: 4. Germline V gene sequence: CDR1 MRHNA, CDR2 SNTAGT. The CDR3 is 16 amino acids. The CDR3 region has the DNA TGTGCCAGCAGTGACGAAGCGGGGGGGATCACAGATACGCAGTATTTT. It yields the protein CASSDEAGGITDTQYF.

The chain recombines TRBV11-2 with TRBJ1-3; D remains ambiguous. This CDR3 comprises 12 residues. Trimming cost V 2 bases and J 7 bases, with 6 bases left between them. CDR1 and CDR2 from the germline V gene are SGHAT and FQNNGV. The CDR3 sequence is CASSLSVNTIYF. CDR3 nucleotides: TGTGCCAGCAGCTTATCAGTGAACACCATATATTTT.

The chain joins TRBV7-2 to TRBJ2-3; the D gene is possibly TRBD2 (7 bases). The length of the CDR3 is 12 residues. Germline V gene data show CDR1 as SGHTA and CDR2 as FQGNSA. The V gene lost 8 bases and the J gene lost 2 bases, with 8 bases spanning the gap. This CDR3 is CASRGATDTQYF. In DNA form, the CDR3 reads TGTGCCAGCCGGGGGGCCACAGATACGCAGTATTTT. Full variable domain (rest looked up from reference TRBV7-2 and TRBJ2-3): GAGVSQSPSNKVTEKGKDVELRCDPISGHTALYWYRQSLGQGLEFLIYFQGNSAPDKSGLPSDRFSAERTGGSVSTLTIQRTQQEDSAVYLCASRGATDTQYFGPGTRLTVL.

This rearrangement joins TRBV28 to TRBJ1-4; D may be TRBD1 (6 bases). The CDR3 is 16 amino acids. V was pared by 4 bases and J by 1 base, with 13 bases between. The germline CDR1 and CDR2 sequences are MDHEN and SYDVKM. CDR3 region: CASSSPSRGTNEKLFF. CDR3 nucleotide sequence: TGTGCCAGCAGTTCCCCCAGCAGGGGAACTAATGAAAAACTGTTTTTT.

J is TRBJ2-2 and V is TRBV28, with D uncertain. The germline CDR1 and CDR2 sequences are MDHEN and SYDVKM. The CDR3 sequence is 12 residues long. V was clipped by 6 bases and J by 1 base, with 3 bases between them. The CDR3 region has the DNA TGTGCCAGCAGGGGGAACACCGGGGAGCTGTTTTTT. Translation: CASRGNTGELFF.

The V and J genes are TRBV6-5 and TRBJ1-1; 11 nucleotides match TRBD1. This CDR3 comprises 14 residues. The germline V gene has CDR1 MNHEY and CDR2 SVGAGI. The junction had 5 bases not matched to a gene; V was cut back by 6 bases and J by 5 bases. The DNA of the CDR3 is TGTGCCAGCAGAGACGGGACAGGGGGTACTGAAGCTTTCTTT. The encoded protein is CASRDGTGGTEAFF.